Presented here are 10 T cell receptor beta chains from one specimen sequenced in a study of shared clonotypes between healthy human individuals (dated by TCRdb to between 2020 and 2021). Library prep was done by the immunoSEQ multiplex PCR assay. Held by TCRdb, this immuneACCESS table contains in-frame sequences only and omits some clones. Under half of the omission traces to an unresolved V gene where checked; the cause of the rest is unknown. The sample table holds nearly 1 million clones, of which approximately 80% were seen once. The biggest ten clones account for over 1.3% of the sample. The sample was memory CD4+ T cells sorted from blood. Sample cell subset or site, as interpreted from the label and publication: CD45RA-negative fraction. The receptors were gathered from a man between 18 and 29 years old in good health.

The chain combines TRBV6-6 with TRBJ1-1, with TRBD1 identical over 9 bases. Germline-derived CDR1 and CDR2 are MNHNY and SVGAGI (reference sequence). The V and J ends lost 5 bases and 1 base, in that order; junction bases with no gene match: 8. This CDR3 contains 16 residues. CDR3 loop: CASSRRDRVWNTEAFF. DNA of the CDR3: TGTGCCAGCAGTCGCCGGGACAGGGTTTGGAACACTGAAGCTTTCTTT.

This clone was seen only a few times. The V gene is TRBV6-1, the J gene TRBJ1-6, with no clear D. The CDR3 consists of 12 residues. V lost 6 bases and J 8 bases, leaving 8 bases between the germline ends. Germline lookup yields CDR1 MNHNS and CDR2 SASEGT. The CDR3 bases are TGTGCCAGCAGCAGGAGGGATTCACCCCTCCACTTT. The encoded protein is CASSRRDSPLHF.

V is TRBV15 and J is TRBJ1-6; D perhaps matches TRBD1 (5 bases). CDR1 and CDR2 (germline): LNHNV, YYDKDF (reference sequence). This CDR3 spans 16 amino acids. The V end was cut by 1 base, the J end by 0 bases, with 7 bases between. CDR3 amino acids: CATSRGGDSYNSPLHF. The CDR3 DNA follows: TGTGCCACCAGCAGAGGAGGGGACTCCTATAATTCACCCCTCCACTTT.

DNA of the CDR3: TGTGCCAGCTCTCGGGACAGTGAGGCCTACGAGCAGTACTTC. This encodes CASSRDSEAYEQYF. V is TRBV18 and J is TRBJ2-7, with 7 bases aligning to TRBD1. Germline values: CDR1 KGHSH, CDR2 LQKENI. The CDR3 length is 14 residues. V shed 6 bases and J 2 bases; nucleotides not matched to a gene: 7.

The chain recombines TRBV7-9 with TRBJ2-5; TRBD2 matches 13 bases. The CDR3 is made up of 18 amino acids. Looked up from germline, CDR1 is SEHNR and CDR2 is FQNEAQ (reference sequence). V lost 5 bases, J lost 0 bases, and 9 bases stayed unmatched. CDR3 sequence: CASSPPPGTSGNQETQYF. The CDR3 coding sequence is TGTGCCAGCAGCCCTCCGCCGGGGACTAGCGGGAACCAAGAGACCCAGTACTTC.

CDR3: CASSSTGPQTETQYF. DNA for the CDR3: TGTGCCAGCAGCAGCACAGGGCCTCAGACGGAGACCCAGTACTTC. V usage is TRBV13 and J usage is TRBJ2-5; a possible D gene is TRBD1 (6 bases). Trimming removed 5 bases from V and 5 bases from J, with 18 bases in between. Per germline, CDR1 PRHDT and CDR2 FYEKMQ (reference sequence). There are 15 residues in the CDR3.

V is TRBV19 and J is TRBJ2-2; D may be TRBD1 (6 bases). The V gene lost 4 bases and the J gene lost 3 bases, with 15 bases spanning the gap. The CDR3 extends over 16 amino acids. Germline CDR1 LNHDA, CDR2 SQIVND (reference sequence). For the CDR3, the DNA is TGTGCCAGTAGTACCCCGACAGGTCTCTACACCGGGGAGCTGTTTTTT. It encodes CASSTPTGLYTGELFF.

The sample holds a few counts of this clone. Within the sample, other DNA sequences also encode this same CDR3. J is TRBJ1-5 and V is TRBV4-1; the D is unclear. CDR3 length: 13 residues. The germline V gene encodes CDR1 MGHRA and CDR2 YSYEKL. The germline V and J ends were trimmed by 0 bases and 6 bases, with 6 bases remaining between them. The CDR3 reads CASSQDGSQPQHF. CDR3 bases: TGCGCCAGCAGCCAAGATGGCAGTCAGCCCCAGCATTTT.

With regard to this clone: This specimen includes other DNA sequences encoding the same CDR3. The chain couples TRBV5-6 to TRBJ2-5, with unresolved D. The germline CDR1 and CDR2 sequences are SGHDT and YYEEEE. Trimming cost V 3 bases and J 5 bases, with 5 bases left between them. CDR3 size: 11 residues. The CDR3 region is CASSSRETQYF. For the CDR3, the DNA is TGTGCCAGCAGCTCACGGGAGACCCAGTACTTC.

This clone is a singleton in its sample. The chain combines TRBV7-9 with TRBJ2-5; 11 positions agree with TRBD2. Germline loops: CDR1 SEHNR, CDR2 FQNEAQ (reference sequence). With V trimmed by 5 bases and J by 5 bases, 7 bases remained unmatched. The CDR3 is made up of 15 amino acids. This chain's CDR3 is CASSAGTSGGETQYF. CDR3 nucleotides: TGTGCCAGCAGCGCCGGGACTAGCGGTGGGGAGACCCAGTACTTC.